This entry features one T cell receptor (beta chain) sequence. Its target is unknown. With V trimmed by 5 bases and J by 10 bases, 12 bases remained unmatched. Germline V gene lookup returns CDR1 SEHNR and CDR2 FQNEAQ (reference sequence). CDR3 size: 16 residues. The entry originates in a study of cytomegalovirus exposure and HLA in healthy donors. In the study overall: Around 77% of 398 genotyped donors fell in the Caucasian-associated ancestry cluster. Study-level points and caveats: CMV serostatus alone was available as immune exposure information.

PCR amplification relied on 60 Vbeta primers (plus 13 Jbeta primers). Methods used by the authors: It was a later analysis that counted about 80 million unique TCR beta chains, of which about 10 million were shared. Only in-frame clones appear in the TCRdb table, and some are missing; sequencing was by immunoSEQ multiplex PCR. From that table come the V and J calls and clone size; the DNA was used to work out D and trimming. The sample holds around 160,000 clones; around 68% are singletons and the top ten take less than 3.5%. The sample consisted of PBMCs. This receptor was obtained from a woman in her thirties or forties in good health and CMV-seropositive. V usage is TRBV7-9 and J usage is TRBJ1-6; 9 bases are shared with TRBD1. The chain's CDR3 is CASSPVDRGRRSPLHF. The CDR3 bases are TGTGCCAGCAGCCCAGTGGACAGGGGAAGACGGTCACCCCTCCACTTT. The full variable domain, in which reference TRBV7-9 and TRBJ1-6 provide the parts outside the CDR3, is DTGVSQNPRHKITKRGQNVTFRCDPISEHNRLYWYRQTLGQGPEFLTYFQNEAQLEKSRLLSDRFSAERPKGSFSTLEIQRTEQGDSAMYLCASSPVDRGRRSPLHFGNGTRLTVT.